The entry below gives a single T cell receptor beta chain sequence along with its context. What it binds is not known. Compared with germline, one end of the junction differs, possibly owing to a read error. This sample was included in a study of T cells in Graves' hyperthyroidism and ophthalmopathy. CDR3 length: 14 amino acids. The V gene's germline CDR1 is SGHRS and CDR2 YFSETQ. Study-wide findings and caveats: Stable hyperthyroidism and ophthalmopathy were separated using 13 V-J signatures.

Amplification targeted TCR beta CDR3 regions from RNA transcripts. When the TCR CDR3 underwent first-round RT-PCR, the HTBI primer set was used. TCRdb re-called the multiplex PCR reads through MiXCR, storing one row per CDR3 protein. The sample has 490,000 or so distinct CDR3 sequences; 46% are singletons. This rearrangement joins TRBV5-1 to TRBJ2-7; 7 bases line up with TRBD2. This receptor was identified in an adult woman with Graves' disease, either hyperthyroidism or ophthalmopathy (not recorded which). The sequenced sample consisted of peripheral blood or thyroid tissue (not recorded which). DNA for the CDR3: TGTGCCAGCAGCGTTCCGGCGGGAGTTCGCGAGCAGTACTTC. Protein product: CASSVPAGVREQYF.